A selection of T cell receptor beta chains follows, all from one sample in a study of memory CD8 T cells in hepatitis C reinfection. Here immunoSEQ multiplex PCR was the method, and the copy in TCRdb shows in-frame clones only, minus some. The table records over 50,000 clones, about nine tenths of them present only once. The sample taken for sequencing was naive CD8+ T cells sorted from blood. The receptors were gathered from a man aged 18 to 30 with hepatitis C virus infection. Each CDR3 is given with its conserved first and last residue. D genes are given only for firm matches. The listing skips clone size in some rows; elsewhere it reads once, few, many or a size class.

>TRBJ1-1|TRBV6-1|few|.
CASSDLWNTEAFF
TGTGCCAGCAGTGATTTATGGAACACTGAAGCTTTCTTT
>TRBJ1-1|TRBV11-3|.|.
CASSLEVKGLGTEAFF
TGTGCCAGCAGCTTAGAGGTGAAAGGACTGGGAACTGAAGCTTTCTTT
>TRBJ1-1|TRBV4-1|.|.
CASSQAAGMNTEAFF
TGTGCCAGCAGCCAAGCGGCAGGCATGAACACTGAAGCTTTCTTT
>TRBJ2-6|TRBV9|.|.
CASSVGYGANVLTF
TGTGCCAGCAGCGTAGGTTATGGGGCCAACGTCCTGACTTTC
>TRBJ2-5|TRBV2|.|.
CASRPDTQETQYF
TGTGCCAGCAGGCCGGACACCCAAGAGACCCAGTACTTC
>TRBJ2-2|TRBV29-1|once|.
CSVYHRVTDTGELFF
TGCAGCGTTTACCACAGGGTCACGGACACCGGGGAGCTGTTTTTT
>TRBJ2-1|TRBV6-1|once|.
CASSGLGGEQFF
TGTGCCAGCAGTGGATTGGGAGGAGAGCAGTTCTTC
>TRBJ1-2|TRBV30|.|.
CAWSGPGTYDNYGYTF
TGTGCCTGGAGTGGGCCCGGGACATACGACAACTATGGCTACACCTTC
>TRBJ2-7|TRBV11-2|.|.
CASSPTNSGEQYF
TGTGCCAGCAGCCCTACAAATAGCGGCGAGCAGTACTTC
>TRBJ1-1|TRBV30|few|.
CAWSVVAGTEAFF
TGTGCCTGGAGTGTAGTGGCAGGAACTGAAGCTTTCTTT
>TRBJ2-1|TRBV19|.|TRBD2
CASSVGLAGVNEQFF
TGTGCCAGTAGCGTTGGACTAGCGGGAGTAAATGAGCAGTTCTTC
>TRBJ1-1|TRBV4-3|.|TRBD1
CASSQEGQVGKGAFF
TGCGCCAGCAGCCAAGAAGGACAGGTGGGTAAGGGAGCTTTCTTT
>TRBJ1-3|TRBV7-6|.|.
CASSPFGGSGNTIYF
TGTGCCAGCAGCCCTTTCGGGGGCTCTGGAAACACCATATATTTT
>TRBJ2-1|TRBV19|.|.
CASSLGPGSGEQFF
TGTGCCAGTAGCCTGGGGCCCGGCTCCGGGGAGCAGTTCTTC
>TRBJ2-7|TRBV11-2|.|TRBD2
CASTPRAGDLSYEQYF
TGTGCCAGCACCCCGCGGGCGGGAGACCTTTCCTACGAGCAGTACTTC
>TRBJ1-2|TRBV19|.|.
CASTPSAGSYGYTF
TGTGCCAGTACGCCCTCCGCAGGGTCCTATGGCTACACCTTC
>TRBJ2-3|TRBV21-1|.|.
CASSQTRQGTSGYTQYF
TGTGCCAGCAGCCAAACGAGGCAAGGGACTAGCGGTTATACGCAGTATTTT
>TRBJ1-2|TRBV4-1|.|.
CASSQSRVGQGTGYTF
TGCGCCAGCAGCCAATCTAGGGTGGGGCAGGGGACTGGCTACACCTTC
>TRBJ2-1|TRBV6-5|.|.
CASSYESGGITGQFF
TGTGCCAGCAGTTACGAGTCAGGGGGGATAACGGGGCAGTTCTTC
>TRBJ2-1|TRBV7-6|.|TRBD2
CASSPGLSSYNEQFF
TGTGCCAGCAGCCCGGGACTAAGCTCCTACAATGAGCAGTTCTTC
>TRBJ2-1|TRBV11-2|once|.
CASSQGNEQFF
TGTGCCAGCAGCCAGGGGAATGAGCAGTTCTTC
>TRBJ1-6|TRBV13|.|.
CASSLQGHSPLHF
TGTGCCAGCAGCTTACAGGGTCATTCACCCCTCCACTTT
>TRBJ2-7|TRBV2|.|TRBD1
CASSSGTVHYEQYF
TGTGCCAGCAGTTCCGGGACAGTCCACTACGAGCAGTACTTC